These 7 T cell receptor beta chains came from one sample sequenced in a study of T-cell reconstitution after alpha-beta-depleted transplantation in children. Researchers prepared the TCRbeta library using unique molecular identifiers, the study reports. TCRdb reprocessed the PCR reads with MiXCR, giving one entry per CDR3 protein. The table lists some 490,000 distinct CDR3 sequences, around 12% of them singletons, with about 6% in the top ten. This sample comprised PBMCs from the stem cell graft donor, obtained from the stem cell graft. All receptors derive from a human donor who donated a stem cell graft to a child with combined immunodeficiency.

This clonotype turned up a few times. The chain links TRBV20-1 to TRBJ1-2; no reliable D call. The CDR3 is 12 amino acids. V gave up 6 bases and J gave up 0 bases, with 8 bases separating them. Germline V lookup: CDR1 DFQATT, CDR2 SNEGSKA (reference sequence). The CDR3 coding sequence is TGCAGTGCCACCGGGACTAACTATGGCTACACCTTC. Its protein is CSATGTNYGYTF.

The chain is built from TRBV18 and TRBJ2-3, with TRBD2 identical over 10 bases. Germline loops: CDR1 KGHSH, CDR2 LQKENI. This CDR3 is built from 15 residues. V lost 1 base, J lost 4 bases, and 2 bases stayed unmatched. The CDR3 spells CASSPQREGADTQYF. The CDR3 DNA reads as TGTGCCAGCTCACCACAGCGGGAGGGCGCAGATACGCAGTATTTT.

This clonotype has just a few counts. For the CDR3, the DNA is TGTGCCAGCAGTCCCCGAAGCTATTCACCCCTCCACTTT. Its protein product is CASSPRSYSPLHF. The chain recombines TRBV12-3 or TRBV12-4 with TRBJ1-6; D remains ambiguous. The CDR3 is 13 amino acids. Trimming stripped 5 bases from V and 8 bases from J, with 10 bases between.

V gene TRBV7-2 combines with J gene TRBJ2-7, with a tentative D call TRBD2 (6 bases). The CDR3 totals 16 residues. Germline values: CDR1 SGHTA, CDR2 FQGNSA. V lost 5 bases and J 3 bases, leaving 20 bases between the germline ends. The CDR3 DNA follows: TGTGCCAGCAGCCCCTCTGCCCGGGAGCCCTACTACGAGCAGTACTTC. This codes for CASSPSAREPYYEQYF.

This clonotype was counted only a few times. The genes are TRBV7-3 and TRBJ1-2; D is possibly TRBD1 (6 bases). Germline values: CDR1 SGHTA, CDR2 FQGTGA. There are 12 residues in the CDR3. V lost 5 bases to trimming and J lost 7 bases, with 11 bases between them. The CDR3 reads CASSGGPGGYTF. DNA for the CDR3: TGTGCCAGCAGCGGGGGGCCTGGTGGCTACACCTTC.

This rearrangement joins TRBV7-9 to TRBJ2-1; D is unclear. The CDR3 has 11 amino acids. CDR1 SEHNR and CDR2 FQNEAQ come from the germline V gene (reference sequence). Trimming took 5 bases from V and 10 from J, leaving 9 bases between them. CDR3 residues: CASSPQIEQFF. The CDR3 coding sequence is TGTGCCAGCAGCCCTCAGATCGAGCAGTTCTTC.

Comments on this clonotype: This may be a read error, as it is one base from a much larger clone. The chain combines TRBV7-2 with TRBJ2-1, with TRBD1 as a possible D gene (5 bases). Germline CDR1 is SGHTA and CDR2 is FQGNSA. The CDR3 consists of 15 residues. Trimming took off 1 base at V and 4 bases at J, with 11 bases between the two ends. The CDR3 spells CASSLDPGRYNEQFF. CDR3 DNA sequence: TGTGCCAGCAGCTTAGATCCAGGGCGGTACAATGAGCAGTTCTTC.